This passage covers 3 T cell receptor beta chains from one sample sequenced in a study of blood T cell repertoires in COVID-19. The assay was immunoSEQ multiplex PCR, and TCRdb's table has in-frame clones only and misses some. The data contain about 170,000 clones, around 80% of them seen just once; the ten biggest clones take up around 20%. The specimen was peripheral blood. Receptor source: a woman aged 70-85 years who had recovered from COVID-19.

The chain couples TRBV7-8 to TRBJ1-1; D is undetermined. V dropped 4 bases and J dropped 6 bases, with 12 bases sitting between them. This CDR3 is built from 13 residues. Germline CDR1 reads SGHVS; CDR2 reads FQNEAQ. CDR3 loop: CASSSIGEAEAFF. For the CDR3, the DNA is TGTGCCAGCAGCTCAATCGGGGAGGCTGAAGCTTTCTTT.

This CDR3 is CASSPSSAPGANVLTF. The CDR3 region has the DNA TGTGCCAGCAGCCCCTCTAGTGCCCCTGGGGCCAACGTCCTGACTTTC. The rearrangement uses TRBV4-2 and TRBJ2-6, with D uncertain. Per the germline V gene, CDR1 is LGHNA and CDR2 is YNFKEQ. The CDR3 is made up of 16 amino acids. The V and J ends lost 4 bases and 2 bases respectively, with 12 bases between them.

The V and J genes are TRBV5-4 and TRBJ2-2; TRBD2 is a possible D gene (6 bases). Trimming left V 1 base short and J 0 bases short, with 10 bases between. There are 16 residues in the CDR3. Germline V gene data show CDR1 as SGHNT and CDR2 as YYREEE (reference sequence). Here the CDR3 reads CASSLRPGANTGELFF. DNA of the CDR3: TGTGCCAGCAGCTTGAGGCCGGGGGCGAACACCGGGGAGCTGTTTTTT.